The entry that follows covers one T cell receptor (beta chain) sequence. Antigen specificity is unknown. The data are from a study of T cell responses to AZD1222 COVID-19 vaccine. Study-wide findings and caveats: White British donors predominated, females outnumbered males, and clonal diversity was possibly underestimated. After two AZD1222 doses, spike-specific TCR breadth and depth rose versus day 0. Sampling captured repertoires only after the peak T cell response.

The CDR3 extends over 14 amino acids. The ends lost 6 bases at V and 3 bases at J; junction bases unmatched: 7. CDR1 is MDHEN, CDR2 SYDVKM, per germline. Sequencing used immunoSEQ multiplex PCR; TCRdb keeps in-frame clones, though not all of them. The sample lists roughly 120,000 clones; 70% to 90% were seen once. The chain combines TRBV28 with TRBJ2-7, with TRBD1 matching 8 bases. The receptor's source is an adult in good health. The source material was peripheral blood, sampled on day 0 of AZD1222 vaccination. The chain's CDR3 is CASRTTGGHYEQYF. Written as DNA, the CDR3 is TGTGCCAGCAGAACTACAGGGGGTCACTACGAGCAGTACTTC.